What follows describes a single TCR beta chain. Its antigen is currently unknown. A read error may produce the germline difference seen at one junction end. The data were obtained in a study of CD8+CD57+ T cells in acquired aplastic anemia. Broader study findings: CD8+ Simpson's diversity did not differ significantly between patients and controls. Around 27 was the count of CD8+ CDR3 sequences that patients shared with controls.

In germline, CDR1 is MGHDK, CDR2 SYGVNS. CDR3 length equals 14 residues. By flow cytometry, patients selected for sequencing had shown an expansion of CD8+CD57+ cells. The enrolled patients all had severe acquired aplastic anemia. Genomic DNA, the template, was used for profiling of the TCR beta VDJ and CDR3. One entry per CDR3 protein, called by TCRdb with MiXCR from the reads. The repertoire has about 240,000 distinct CDR3 sequences, approximately 50% of them found once; the top ten carry 7.8%. The genes are TRBV25-1 and TRBJ1-1; D call uncertain. This sequence was found in a human donor with aplastic anemia. The source material was sorted CD4+, CD8+, or CD8+CD57+ T cells (not recorded which) from PBMCs. The CDR3 region is CASSGSPRNAEAFF. As DNA, the CDR3 is TGTGCCAGCAGTGGTAGTCCCCGGAACGCTGAAGCTTTCTTT. The full variable domain, its missing parts supplied by reference TRBV25-1 and TRBJ1-1, is EADIYQTPRYLVIGTGKKITLECSQTMGHDKMYWYQQDPGMELHLIHYSYGVNSTEKGDLSSESTVSRIRTEHFPLTLESARPSHTSQYLCASSGSPRNAEAFFGQGTRLTVV.